The clone carrying this TCR beta chain was recorded once. Per the original methods: It was from reference gene primer amplification that nucleated cell counts were estimated. Assay used: immunoSEQ multiplex PCR; TCRdb lists only in-frame clones, some missing. The V and J calls and the clone size are those of that table, but D and trimming were determined from the DNA. The sample records about 200,000 clones, around 79% being singletons. The data are from a study of blood T cell repertoires in COVID-19. Across the whole study: COVID-19 samples from acute and convalescent phases originated in the United States, Italy and Spain.

The CDR3 runs to 14 residues. The germline V and J ends were trimmed by 5 bases and 0 bases, with 13 bases remaining between them. Looked up from germline, CDR1 is GTSNPN and CDR2 is SVGIG (reference sequence). Seattle researchers signed up patients amid active infection and tracked them longitudinally. This clonotype originated in a middle-aged woman with COVID-19, enrolled during active disease. V usage is TRBV30 and J usage is TRBJ1-2, with no clear D. Sequenced: peripheral blood. Here the CDR3 reads CAWYDTRANYGYTF. In nucleotides, the CDR3 is TGTGCCTGGTATGATACGCGCGCTAACTATGGCTACACCTTC. Together with reference TRBV30 and TRBJ1-2, the CDR3 gives the full variable domain: SQTIHQWPATLVQPVGSPLSLECTVEGTSNPNLYWYRQAAGRGLQLLFYSVGIGQISSEVPQNLSASRPQDRQFILSSKKLLLSDSGFYLCAWYDTRANYGYTFGSGTRLTVV.